This T cell receptor beta chain was observed in a study of blood T cell repertoires in COVID-19. Germline loops: CDR1 MNHEY, CDR2 SVGAGI. V lost 5 bases to trimming and J lost 6 bases; unmatched junction nucleotides: 10. The CDR3 is 15 amino acids. Only in-frame clones appear in the TCRdb table, and some are missing; sequencing was by immunoSEQ multiplex PCR. The table shows 130,000 to 150,000 clones, with 84% occurring only once. Sequencing was done on a sample of peripheral blood. The receptor's source is a human donor in a cohort sampled during active COVID-19. This chain uses TRBV6-5 with TRBJ1-1, with 9 bases identical to TRBD1. The CDR3 sequence: CASSLNRGRDAEAFF. CDR3 coding DNA: TGTGCCAGCAGTCTTAACAGGGGGCGCGACGCTGAAGCTTTCTTT.